Given below is one TCR beta chain in context. Its antigen remains unidentified. The CDR3 covers 13 residues. Germline CDR1 reads MGHRA; CDR2 reads YSYEKL. With 5 bases clipped from V and 5 bases from J, the junction kept 4 bases outside the gene matches. This sample is drawn from a study of cytotoxic CD8 clonotypes in ibrutinib-treated CLL. Profiling relied on immunoSEQ multiplex PCR, and the TCRdb table lists in-frame clones only, not all of them. The repertoire holds about 76,000 clones, approximately 87% seen once, with 35% to 45% in the top ten. Overall study findings and caveats: Baseline clonality, above age-matched healthy donor levels, tracked circulating CD8+ T-cell counts.

The chain couples TRBV4-1 to TRBJ2-3, with 7 bases fitting TRBD1. This TCR came from a human donor with chronic lymphocytic leukemia. The sequencing used PBMCs, collected after 24 months of ibrutinib treatment. The CDR3 loop reads CASSNRQGDTQYF. In nucleotides, the CDR3 is TGCGCCAGCAGCAACCGACAGGGAGATACGCAGTATTTT.